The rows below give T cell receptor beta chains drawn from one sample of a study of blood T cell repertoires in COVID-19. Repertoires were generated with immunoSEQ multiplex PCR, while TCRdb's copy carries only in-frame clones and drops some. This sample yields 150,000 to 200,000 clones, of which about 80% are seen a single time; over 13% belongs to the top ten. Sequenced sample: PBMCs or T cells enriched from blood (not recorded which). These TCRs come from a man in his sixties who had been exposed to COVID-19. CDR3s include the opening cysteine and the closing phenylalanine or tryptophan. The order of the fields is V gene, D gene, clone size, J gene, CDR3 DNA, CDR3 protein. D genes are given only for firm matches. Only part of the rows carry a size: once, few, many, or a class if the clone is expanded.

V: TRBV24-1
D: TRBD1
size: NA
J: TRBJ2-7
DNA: TGTGCCACCAGTGGCCGGACAGGGGCCGAGCAGTACTTC
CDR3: CATSGRTGAEQYF

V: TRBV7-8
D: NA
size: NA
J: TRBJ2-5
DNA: TGTGCCAGCAGCCCCCCCGGGGAGACCCAGTACTTC
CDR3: CASSPPGETQYF

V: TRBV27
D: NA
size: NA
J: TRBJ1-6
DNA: TGTGCCAGCAGTTTTGGGCGACCGGGAGGCTCCTATAATTCACCCCTCCACTTT
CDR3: CASSFGRPGGSYNSPLHF

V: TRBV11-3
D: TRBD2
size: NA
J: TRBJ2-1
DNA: TGTGCCAGCAGCATCATTAGCGGGGAGTTCAATGAGCAGTTCTTC
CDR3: CASSIISGEFNEQFF

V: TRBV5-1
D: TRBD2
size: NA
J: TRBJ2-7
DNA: TGCGCCAGCAGCTTGGGGTCCAGTAGCGGGTCAGGGGAGCAGTACTTC
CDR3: CASSLGSSSGSGEQYF

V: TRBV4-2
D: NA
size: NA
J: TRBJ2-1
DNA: TGTGCCAGCAGCCCTCCTCCCGGGAGTTCCTACAATGAGCAGTTCTTC
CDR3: CASSPPPGSSYNEQFF

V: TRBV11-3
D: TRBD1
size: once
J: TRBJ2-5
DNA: TGTGCCAGCAGCTACAGGGGGCGAGGGGAGACCCAGTACTTC
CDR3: CASSYRGRGETQYF

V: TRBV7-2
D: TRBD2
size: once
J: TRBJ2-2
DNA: TGTGCCAGCAGCTTAGCGGGAGGGCCAGGCGGGGAGCTGTTTTTT
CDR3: CASSLAGGPGGELFF

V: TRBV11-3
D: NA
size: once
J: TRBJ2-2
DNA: TGTGCCAGCAGCTTAGACTTAACCGGGGAGCTGTTTTTT
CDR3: CASSLDLTGELFF

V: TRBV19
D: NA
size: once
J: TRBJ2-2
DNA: TGTGCCAGTAGTATACGTCGGGAAAACACCGGGGAGCTGTTTTTT
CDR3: CASSIRRENTGELFF

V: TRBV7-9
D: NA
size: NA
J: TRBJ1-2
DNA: TGTGCCAGCAGCATAACAGGGCTTAGCGGCTACACCTTC
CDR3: CASSITGLSGYTF

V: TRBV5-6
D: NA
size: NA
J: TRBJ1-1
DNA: TGTGCCAGCAGCATTGGAGGTCGGACGGACACTGAAGCTTTCTTT
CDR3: CASSIGGRTDTEAFF

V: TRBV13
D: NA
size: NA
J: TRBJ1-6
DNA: TGTGCCAGCAGCCTCAGTCTTCCGAATTCACCCCTCCACTTT
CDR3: CASSLSLPNSPLHF

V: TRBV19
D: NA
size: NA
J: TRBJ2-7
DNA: TGTGCCAGTAGTATGGGCCGTAGCTCCTACGAGCAGTACTTC
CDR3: CASSMGRSSYEQYF

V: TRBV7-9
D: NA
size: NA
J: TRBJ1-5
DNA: TGTGCCAGCAGCTTACGGCAGGGTGGTACTGAAGGGCCCCAGCATTTT
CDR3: CASSLRQGGTEGPQHF

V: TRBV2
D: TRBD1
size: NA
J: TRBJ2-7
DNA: TGTGCCAGCACTTCGGGACAGGGGTGGTACGAGCAGTACTTC
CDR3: CASTSGQGWYEQYF

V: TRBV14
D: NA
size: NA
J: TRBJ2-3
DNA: TGTGCCAGCAGCCAAGATCGCAGGGTGGAAGATACGCAGTATTTT
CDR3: CASSQDRRVEDTQYF

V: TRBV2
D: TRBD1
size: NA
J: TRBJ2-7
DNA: TGTGCCAGCAGGGCAGGGGGCTACGAGCAGTACTTC
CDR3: CASRAGGYEQYF

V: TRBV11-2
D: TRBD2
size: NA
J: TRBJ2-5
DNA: TGTGCCAGCAGCTCCCCCTGGACTAGCGGGAGGGGACAAGAGACCCAGTACTTC
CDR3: CASSSPWTSGRGQETQYF

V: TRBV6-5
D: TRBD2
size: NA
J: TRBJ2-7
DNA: TGTGCCAGCAGTCAGGGACTAGCGGGAGGGCCGTTGAAGTACTTC
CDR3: CASSQGLAGGPLKYF

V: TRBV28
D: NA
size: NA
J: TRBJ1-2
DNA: TGTGCCAGCAGTTCCACGCAGGGGAACTATGGCTACACCTTC
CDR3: CASSSTQGNYGYTF

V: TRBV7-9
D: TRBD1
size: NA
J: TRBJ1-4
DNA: TGTGCCAGCAGCTTCGCGACAGGGTCGAGGGGGGAAAAACTGTTTTTT
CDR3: CASSFATGSRGEKLFF

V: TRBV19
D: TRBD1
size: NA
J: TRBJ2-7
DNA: TGTGCCAGTAGTGAACGGACAGGGGGCTCCTACGAGCAGTACTTC
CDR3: CASSERTGGSYEQYF

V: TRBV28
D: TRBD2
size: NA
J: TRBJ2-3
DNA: TGTGCCAGCAGAAGACCTGGCGGGAGTCGCACAGATACGCAGTATTTT
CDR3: CASRRPGGSRTDTQYF

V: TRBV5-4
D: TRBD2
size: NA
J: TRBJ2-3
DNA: TGTGCCAGCAGCCCAGGGACTAGCTTTCCAGATACGCAGTATTTT
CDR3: CASSPGTSFPDTQYF

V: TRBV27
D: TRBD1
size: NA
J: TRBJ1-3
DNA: TGTGCCAGCAGCCCACAGGGGTTCTCTGGAAACACCATATATTTT
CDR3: CASSPQGFSGNTIYF

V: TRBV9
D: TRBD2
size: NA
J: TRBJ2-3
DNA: TGTGCCAGCAGCGCCGGGACTAGCGGACTCACAGATACGCAGTATTTT
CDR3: CASSAGTSGLTDTQYF

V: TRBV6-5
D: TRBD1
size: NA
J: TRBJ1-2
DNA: TGTGCCAGCAGCGCGATACAGGGACAGAACTATGGCTACACCTTC
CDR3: CASSAIQGQNYGYTF

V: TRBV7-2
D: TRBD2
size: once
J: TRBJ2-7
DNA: TGTGCCAGCAGGCCCTTCGCGGGAGAGACCTACGAGCAGTACTTC
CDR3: CASRPFAGETYEQYF

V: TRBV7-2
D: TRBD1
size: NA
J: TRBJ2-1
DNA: TGTGCCAGCAGCCTCCGGGACAGGGGGCGGAGTGAGCAGTTCTTC
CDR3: CASSLRDRGRSEQFF

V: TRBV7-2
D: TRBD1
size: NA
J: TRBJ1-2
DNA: TGTGCCAGCAGTCGAGGACAGGAGTTCTATGGCTACACCTTC
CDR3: CASSRGQEFYGYTF

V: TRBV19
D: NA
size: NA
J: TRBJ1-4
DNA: TGTGCCAGTAGTATAGTACCCGAGAATGAAAAACTGTTTTTT
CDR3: CASSIVPENEKLFF

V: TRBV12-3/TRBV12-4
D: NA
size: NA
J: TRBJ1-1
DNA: TGTGCCAGCAGACCGGGGACTCAGCTGGCGACTTTCTTT
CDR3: CASRPGTQLATFF

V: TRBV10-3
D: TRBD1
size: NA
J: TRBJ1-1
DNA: TGTGCCATCAGAGGGGACAGGGCGGGCACTGAAGCTTTCTTT
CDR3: CAIRGDRAGTEAFF

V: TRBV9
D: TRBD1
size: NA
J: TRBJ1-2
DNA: TGTGCCAGCACAGATCAACGGACAGGGGAAGTGAACTATGGCTACACCTTC
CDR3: CASTDQRTGEVNYGYTF

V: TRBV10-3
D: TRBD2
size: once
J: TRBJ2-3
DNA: TGTGCCATCAGTGTACTAGCGGGAGCTAGCACAGATACGCAGTATTTT
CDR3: CAISVLAGASTDTQYF

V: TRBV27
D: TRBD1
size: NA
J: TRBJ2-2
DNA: TGTGCCAGCAGTGGACCGACAGGGGGCATGACCGGGGAGCTGTTTTTT
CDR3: CASSGPTGGMTGELFF

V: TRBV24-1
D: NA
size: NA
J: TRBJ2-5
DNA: TGTGCCACCAGTGTTCAGTACCAAGAGACCCAGTACTTC
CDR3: CATSVQYQETQYF

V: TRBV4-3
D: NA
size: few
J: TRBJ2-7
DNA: TGCGCCAGCAGCCAAGAAAGCGGCCACTACGAGCAGTACTTC
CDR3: CASSQESGHYEQYF

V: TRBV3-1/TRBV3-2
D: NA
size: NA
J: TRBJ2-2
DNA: TGTGCCAGCAGCCCGACGGGCGGGGAGCTGTTTTTT
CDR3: CASSPTGGELFF

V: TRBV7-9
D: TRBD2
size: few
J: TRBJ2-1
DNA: TGTGCCAGCAGCTTAGATTTACTAGCGGGAGGGGGGCAGTTCTTC
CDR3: CASSLDLLAGGGQFF

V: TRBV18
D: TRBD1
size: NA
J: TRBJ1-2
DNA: TGTGCCAGCTCACCACTGGGACAGAGAATCTATGGCTACACCTTC
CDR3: CASSPLGQRIYGYTF

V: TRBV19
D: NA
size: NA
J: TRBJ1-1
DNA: TGTGCCAGTAGTATTGGTGGCGTCGGGGAGGGTGAGGCTTTCTTT
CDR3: CASSIGGVGEGEAFF

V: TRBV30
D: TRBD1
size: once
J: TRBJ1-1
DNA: TGTGCGCTGACAGGGGGCACTGAAGCTTTCTTT
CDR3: CALTGGTEAFF

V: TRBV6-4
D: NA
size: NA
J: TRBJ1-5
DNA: TGTGCCAGCAGTCTCGACTCTAGCAATCAGCCCCAGCATTTT
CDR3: CASSLDSSNQPQHF

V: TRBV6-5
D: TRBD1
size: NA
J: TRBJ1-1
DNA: TGTGCCAGCAACGTCGACAGGGTCGTCACTGAAGCTTTCTTT
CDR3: CASNVDRVVTEAFF

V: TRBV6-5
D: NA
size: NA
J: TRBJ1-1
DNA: TGTGCCAGCACCCCTCCGGGACTGCCGAACACTGAAGCTTTCTTT
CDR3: CASTPPGLPNTEAFF

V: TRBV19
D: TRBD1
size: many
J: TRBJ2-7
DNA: TGTGCCAGTAGCAGGGACAGCTACGAGCAGTACTTC
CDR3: CASSRDSYEQYF

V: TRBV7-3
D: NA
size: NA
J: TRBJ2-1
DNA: TGTGCCAGCAGCTACAGGCTCTACAATGAGCAGTTCTTC
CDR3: CASSYRLYNEQFF

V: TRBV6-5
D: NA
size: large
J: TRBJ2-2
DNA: TGTGCCAGCAAAACGGGGGGCCCCTCCGGGGAGCTGTTTTTT
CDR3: CASKTGGPSGELFF

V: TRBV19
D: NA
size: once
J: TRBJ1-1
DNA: TGTGCCAGTCTTAGGCAGGGGAACACTGAAGCTTTCTTT
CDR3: CASLRQGNTEAFF

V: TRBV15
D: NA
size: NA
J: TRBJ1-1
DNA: TGTGCCACCAGCAGGGGACATTTGAACACTGAAGCTTTCTTT
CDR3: CATSRGHLNTEAFF

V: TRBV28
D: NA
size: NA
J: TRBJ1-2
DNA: TGTGCCAGCAGTTTTAACAGGGTCTATGGCTACACCTTC
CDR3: CASSFNRVYGYTF